One sample yielded the 13 T cell receptor beta chains listed below, sequenced in a study of blood T cell repertoires in COVID-19. TCRdb's copy holds only in-frame clones and misses some; the assay was immunoSEQ multiplex PCR. The sample carries under 200,000 clones, around three quarters recorded once. Sequenced input: peripheral blood. The origin of the receptors is a man in his 60s with active or convalescent COVID-19.

This chain links TRBV28 with TRBJ1-1, with TRBD1 matching over 10 bases. Per germline, CDR1 MDHEN and CDR2 SYDVKM. With V trimmed by 4 bases and J by 5 bases, 7 bases remained unmatched. The CDR3 contains 15 residues. This CDR3 reads CASSSSTGGGTEAFF. CDR3 sequence (DNA): TGTGCCAGCAGTTCCTCGACAGGGGGCGGTACTGAAGCTTTCTTT.

The chain uses TRBV27 and TRBJ1-1; D is ambiguous. This CDR3 spans 13 amino acids. The germline CDR1 and CDR2 sequences are MNHEY and SMNVEV (reference sequence). V was cut by 4 bases and J by 1 base, with 7 bases left in between. The CDR3 sequence: CASSSSENTEAFF. The CDR3 region has the DNA TGTGCCAGCAGTTCGTCAGAGAACACTGAAGCTTTCTTT.

The chain carries TRBV7-3 and TRBJ2-1, with D perhaps TRBD1 (5 bases). The CDR3 runs 14 residues. In germline, CDR1 is SGHTA, CDR2 FQGTGA. V lost 1 base and J 4 bases, leaving 8 bases between the germline ends. CDR3 residues: CASSLMAGYNEQFF. In DNA form, the CDR3 reads TGTGCCAGCAGCTTAATGGCAGGGTACAATGAGCAGTTCTTC. Combining the CDR3 with reference TRBV7-3 and TRBJ2-1 gives the whole variable domain GAGVSQTPSNKVTEKGKYVELRCDPISGHTALYWYRQSLGQGPEFLIYFQGTGAADDSGLPNDRFFAVRPEGSVSTLKIQRTERGDSAVYLCASSLMAGYNEQFFGPGTRLTVL.

This sequence joins TRBV15 and TRBJ2-7; 9 positions agree with TRBD1. Germline V gene lookup returns CDR1 LNHNV and CDR2 YYDKDF (reference sequence). The V gene end was trimmed by 7 bases and the J gene end by 5 bases; junction bases not matched to a gene: 9. This CDR3 has 14 residues. The CDR3 here is CATTPGDREHEQYF. In DNA form, the CDR3 reads TGTGCCACCACCCCCGGGGACAGGGAGCACGAGCAGTACTTC.

This clone was seen many times. The V and J genes are TRBV11-3 and TRBJ2-3; D might be TRBD2 (6 bases). Germline assignment: CDR1 SGHNT and CDR2 YENEEA. This CDR3 is 16 amino acids long. The V and J ends lost 1 base and 3 bases respectively, with 14 bases between them. The CDR3 spells CASSLGGGRETDTQYF. The CDR3 bases are TGTGCCAGCAGCTTAGGTGGAGGGAGAGAAACAGATACGCAGTATTTT.

CDR3 residues: CASSAPRGAYNEQFF. Written as DNA, the CDR3 is TGTGCCAGCAGCGCCCCTCGGGGAGCCTACAATGAGCAGTTCTTC. The V gene is TRBV9, the J gene TRBJ2-1; possibly TRBD2 for D (5 bases). CDR1 SGDLS and CDR2 YYNGEE come from the germline V gene. The CDR3 is made up of 15 amino acids. Trimming shortened V by 3 bases and J by 2 bases, and 12 bases separated the two germline ends.

The chain carries TRBV29-1 and TRBJ1-2; D remains ambiguous. Germline CDR1 reads SQVTM; CDR2 reads ANQGSEA. V lost 2 bases and J lost 0, with 7 bases in between. This CDR3 spans 13 amino acids. CDR3 sequence (DNA): TGCAGCGTTGAATCGGTCGCTAACTATGGCTACACCTTC. Its protein product is CSVESVANYGYTF.

CDR3 sequence (DNA): TGTGCCAGCAGTGAATTGGGCCCGGATACGCAGTATTTT. This sequence encodes CASSELGPDTQYF. The chain links TRBV25-1 to TRBJ2-3; D unresolved. The CDR3 runs 13 residues. Trimming took off 1 base at V and 6 bases at J, with 8 bases between the two ends. Looked up from germline, CDR1 is MGHDK and CDR2 is SYGVNS.

The chain recombines TRBV6-5 with TRBJ1-1, with D perhaps matching TRBD1 (5 bases). From germline, CDR1 is MNHEY and CDR2 SVGAGI. CDR3 length: 15 amino acids. The ends were cut back, 2 bases at V and 3 bases at J, with 13 bases in the middle. The CDR3 loop is CASSYEGVRDTEAFF. The CDR3 DNA reads TGTGCCAGCAGTTACGAAGGGGTTCGCGACACTGAAGCTTTCTTT.

The chain uses TRBV7-7 and TRBJ2-7; possible D gene TRBD1, 7 bases. V shed 2 bases and J shed 6 bases, with 8 bases lying between them. Looked up from germline, CDR1 is SSHAT and CDR2 is FNYEAQ (reference sequence). The CDR3 consists of 12 residues. The CDR3 sequence is CASSLQGGEQYF. The CDR3, as DNA: TGTGCCAGCAGCTTACAGGGGGGCGAGCAGTACTTC.

The V and J genes are TRBV15 and TRBJ2-7, with D tentatively TRBD2 (5 bases). Trimming stripped 5 bases from V and 4 bases from J, with 21 bases between. The CDR3 has 16 residues. Looked up from germline, CDR1 is LNHNV and CDR2 is YYDKDF (reference sequence). CDR3: CATSGLDSKGFYEQYF. CDR3 DNA: TGTGCCACCAGCGGCCTGGACTCTAAGGGATTTTACGAGCAGTACTTC. Full variable domain (missing parts from reference TRBV15 and TRBJ2-7): DAMVIQNPRYQVTQFGKPVTLSCSQTLNHNVMYWYQQKSSQAPKLLFHYYDKDFNNEADTPDNFQSRRPNTSFCFLDIRSPGLGDTAMYLCATSGLDSKGFYEQYFGPGTRLTVT.

This clone was observed a single time. The chain carries TRBV19 and TRBJ1-1, with 9 bases fitting TRBD1. Per germline, CDR1 LNHDA and CDR2 SQIVND (reference sequence). The junction had 9 bases not matched to a gene; V was cut back by 5 bases and J by 5 bases. The CDR3 consists of 15 residues. As DNA, the CDR3 is TGTGCCAGTAGTTGGGCAGGACAGGGGTCTACTGAAGCTTTCTTT. Translation gives CASSWAGQGSTEAFF.

This sequence joins TRBV27 and TRBJ1-5, with 9 bases identical to TRBD1. Germline values: CDR1 MNHEY, CDR2 SMNVEV (reference sequence). The J segment lost 7 bases and the V segment lost 5 bases, leaving 9 bases of the junction unmatched. This CDR3 comprises 15 residues. The CDR3 protein is CASSPSGQGHQPQHF. DNA for the CDR3: TGTGCCAGCAGTCCCTCGGGACAGGGTCACCAGCCCCAGCATTTT.